The T cell receptor (beta chain) described here comes from a study of blood T cell repertoires in COVID-19. Study as a whole: Acute-phase and convalescent COVID-19 samples originated in the United States, Italy and Spain. T cells, B-cell-depleted T cells, or PBMCs supplied cDNA or gDNA.

The repertoire was sequenced with immunoSEQ multiplex PCR; TCRdb's copy has only in-frame clones and lacks some. The sample carries fewer than 200,000 clones, around nine tenths recorded once. This CDR3 is built from 20 residues. Germline V gene sequence: CDR1 SGHNT, CDR2 YENEEA. With V trimmed by 5 bases and J by 1 base, 19 bases remained unmatched. Seattle patients were enrolled while actively infected and followed longitudinally. Input material: peripheral blood. V is TRBV11-3 and J is TRBJ2-1; 8 nucleotides agree with TRBD2. This clonotype was obtained from a woman in her seventies with COVID-19, enrolled during active disease. The DNA of the CDR3 is TGTGCCAGCAGCGCTTTTTCGGTCCCACGGGGACTAGGTTCCTACAATGAGCAGTTCTTC. Its translation is CASSAFSVPRGLGSYNEQFF.